This T cell receptor (beta chain) was recovered during a study of blood T cells in healthy people across ages. Germline V lookup: CDR1 SGHDN, CDR2 FVKESK. The CDR3 has 14 residues. Trimming took off 5 bases at V and 2 bases at J, with 11 bases between the two ends. A second PCR of roughly 7 to 11 cycles used a sample-barcoded 5' primer and a J-beta primer mix. TCRdb re-analysed the 5' RACE reads in MiXCR, keeping a single row per CDR3 protein. The table has 1.5 million to 2 million distinct CDR3 sequences, about 50% seen once. Researchers collected roughly 10 milliliters of peripheral blood from every single donor.

The specimen sequenced was blood. The V and J genes are TRBV14 and TRBJ2-3; D remains ambiguous. The TCR was taken from a woman between 35 and 50 years old in good health. This CDR3 reads CASSVRHLTDTQYF. The CDR3 nucleotides are TGTGCCAGCAGCGTTCGTCACCTCACAGATACGCAGTATTTT.